This TCR beta chain originates from a study of cytomegalovirus exposure and HLA in healthy donors (dated by TCRdb to the late 2010s). About the investigation overall: According to an earlier analysis of 587 of the donors, about 179 million T cells yielded over 90 million unique TCR beta sequences and 250 to 350 Gb of sequence data. Donor age, sex, ethnicity and CMV serostatus were collected together with the repertoire data. A separate validation cohort of roughly 120 different subjects was used in addition to the 666-subject first cohort. A later analysis re-analyzed previously published TCR beta repertoires from several hundred donors and added high-resolution HLA genotyping to study TCR occurrence patterns. All discovery cohort repertoires had been generated on a single sequencing platform. Typing coverage varied by locus: about 620-640 donors for A, B, C, DRB1 and DQB1; about 520 for DQA1; around 570 for DPA1; approximately 450 for DPB1. The genetic ancestry cluster associated with self-reported Caucasian donors included 80% to 90% of the 398 genotyped donors. The study aimed to test whether cataloging public T cell receptors could reveal signatures of past pathogen exposure. In an earlier analysis of a few hundred of the donors, high-throughput TCR beta sequencing was used to judge whether each TCR beta V gene segment behaved as functional or pseudogenic. An early release that covered about 600 HLA-typed donors contained about 300 gigabases of sequencing data and 65 million to 100 million unique TCR sequences. The T cell repertoires of under 750 subjects were profiled by immunosequencing and related to cytomegalovirus serostatus. The later analysis used no new phenotypic data to find candidate immune exposures, relying instead on TCR beta sequences and their occurrence across donors. Genome-wide SNP genotypes for about 60% of the roughly 670 donors were used in a later genetic analysis, which treated that subset as a discovery cohort. Because of strong linkage in the cohort, five DR-DQ haplotypes were treated as single units for association and clustering. High-throughput TCR immunosequencing, statistical association of individual TCRs with disease status, and machine learning were combined to predict cytomegalovirus infection status. Both class I and class II loci were covered by HLA typing, at four-digit resolution. Among about 400 genotyped donors of the cohort, an average of around 240,000 unique TCR beta nucleotide sequences was sequenced per donor, of which about 20% were non-productive. General findings and caveats noted by the study authors: In the study, 150 to 200 TCR beta chains were listed as associated with cytomegalovirus. The classifier was reported to diagnose cytomegalovirus status with high specificity and sensitivity in both the original and validation cohorts. A later analysis found that most CMV-associated TCR beta chains appeared HLA-restricted, with HLA associations seemingly driven largely by CMV exposure. A later genetic analysis reported fewer N-insertions in productive TCRs among donors in an Asian-associated ancestry cluster than the roughly 690-donor mean. When HLA alleles, especially DR and DQ, strongly co-occurred, TCR associations were difficult to assign to individual alleles. Only TCR beta chains were sequenced in this cohort, and the absence of alpha or paired-chain data limited detectable features. In a later genetic analysis, a missense DCLRE1C variant was associated with V-gene and J-gene trimming of TCR beta chains, and the association was replicated in an independent cohort. Across donors, most TCR sequences were observed very rarely, whereas some public TCRs were present in many individuals. The authors suggested that the approach could potentially be extended to other disease states and immunological phenotypes. Compared with equally common non-associated chains, HLA-associated TCR beta chains in a later analysis were more clonally expanded and had lower generation probabilities. CMV serostatus was the only immune exposure information available for the cohort. Correlated functional status among segregating V segments might be attributable to linkage disequilibrium, but an unknown experimental factor could not be ruled out. According to a later analysis, TCR association rates differed among HLA loci, with DRB1 alleles showing the most associated TCRs and HLA-C alleles showing the fewest. In an earlier analysis of approximately 590 of the donors, most TCR beta V segments appeared in productive rearrangements about 90% or about 30% of the time, broadly matching IMGT annotations. Because the 87-base-pair reads could not distinguish some IMGT-functional V segments, including TRBV6-2 and TRBV6-3, those segments were excluded. About 15 rarely observed V segments, including chromosome 9 orphons, were excluded from the earlier analysis of approximately 600 of the donors because counts were too low. A further reported finding was that TCR beta sequences accurately predicted the HLA-A and HLA-B alleles for most subjects in the first cohort. Because HLA typing was missing for some donors at each locus, association tests included only the typed subset. At a false discovery rate of 0.05, a later analysis linked about 16,000 TCR beta sequences to specific HLA alleles. A cluster of highly shared sequence variants was judged likely to represent a technical artifact of the sequencing pipeline. In vitro tests confirmed that a few of the cytomegalovirus-associated TCR beta chains recognize cytomegalovirus antigens. According to a later analysis, parvovirus B19, influenza, CMV and Epstein-Barr virus appeared linked to several top co-occurrence clusters. The presence/absence analyses assumed that sequencing depth was roughly uniform across donors, and that assumption may not be true.

The cohort consisted of 670 or so healthy bone marrow donors. At the time of sampling, all cohort members were nominally healthy, though unrecorded immune exposures were likely present. The donor was CMV seropositive and belonged to the group of 250 to 300 seropositive cohort members. A peripheral blood sample was provided by each donor, and peripheral blood mononuclear cells were used for TCR beta sequencing. The Qiagen DNeasy Blood Extraction Kit was used to extract genomic DNA from the blood cell samples. The protocol used for the library was the immunoSEQ multiplex PCR assay. The multiplex PCR relied on a mix of 60 forward primers for TCR Vbeta segments and 13 reverse primers for TCR Jbeta segments. A multiplex PCR assay on genomic DNA amplified the CDR3 region of rearranged TCR beta genes. On the Illumina HiSeq System, the amplified TCR beta libraries were sequenced as 87-base-pair reads. In the authors' own workflow: A later analysis tallied tens of millions of unique TCR beta chains across the 600 to 700 repertoires, and about 10 million of those chains were shared by two or more donors. To remove PCR and sequencing errors, raw reads were error-corrected and collapsed into unique sequences using a nearest-neighbor algorithm that merged closely related sequences. To assign V, D and J gene segments, CDR3 sequences were aligned to IMGT reference sequences. For a sequence to be retained, a match of at least six nucleotides was required to both a V gene segment and a J gene segment. Rearrangements were classified as productive when the CDR3 lacked stop codons and remained in frame with V and J, and all other rearrangements were classified as non-productive. CDR3 was defined by IMGT convention, running from the second conserved V-encoded cysteine to the conserved J-encoded phenylalanine. The earlier analysis of around 640 of the donors excluded sequences that lacked an unambiguous match to a single V gene segment. In an earlier analysis of about 590 of the donors, a V segment was called functional when productive rearrangements were above 56.7%, and segregating when the standard deviation between donors exceeded 5%. To diagnose cytomegalovirus status from the catalog of TCR beta chain sequences, a statistical classification framework was built. V and J gene assignment, in a later analysis, came from comparing TCR nucleotide sequences with IMGT/GENE-DB human TR gene sequences. In a later analysis, CDR3 sequences and most-parsimonious VDJ recombination scenarios were assigned using the TCRdist pipeline. A later analysis defined each TCR beta chain by its CDR3 amino acid sequence plus V-gene family, and excluded reads lacking a unique V-gene family. As a way to deal with suspected cross-contamination and a sequencing artifact, a later analysis dropped approximately 570 nucleotide sequences that were highly shared and had low generation probability. For each public chain, a later analysis derived a clonal expansion index from normalized ranks of inferred template counts within each repertoire. In a later analysis, generation probabilities were computed using a VDJ recombination model fitted to out-of-frame rearrangements, and the results were checked against IGoR. Hypergeometric tests were used in a later analysis to score TCR-TCR, TCR-HLA and TCR-CMV co-occurrence, with a repertoire-size bias correction applied to the TCR pairs. To estimate false discovery rates, a later analysis permuted the HLA or CMV assignments 20 times. In a later analysis, co-occurring TCRs were grouped using DBSCAN, and TCRdist sequence similarity was added for clustering within HLA-allele-positive subsets. Repertoires with fewer than 30,000 or more than 120,000 public chains, plus five repertoires with anomalous nucleotide sharing, were excluded from co-occurrence clustering. TCRdb re-hosts the immuneACCESS table, in-frame sequences only. Its copies lack some clones; in the studies checked, an unresolved V gene accounts for under half of them, and the cause for the rest is not known. V and J calls and clone size follow that table, whereas D and trimming were derived from the DNA. In this sample the table shows more than 110,000 clones, around 80% of which occur a single time. The ten largest clones capture about 6.8% of the sample.

This clone has more than one count but fewer than ten. Its binding antigen is unknown. Per-base qualities were not stored, and no clone one base away is much larger. Between the V and J ends, shortened by 10 bases and 0 bases respectively, the junction contains 22 bases. According to the germline V gene (reference sequence), CDR1 reads MNHEY and CDR2 reads SMNVEV. Counted from cysteine to phenylalanine, this CDR3 has 17 amino acids. Kept here is only the CDR3 DNA, which spans 51 bases and is read in frame from base 1. Recombination linked TRBV27 to TRBJ2-4; TRBD2 is a possible D gene, resting on 7 matching bases. The sequenced material came from PBMCs. The receptor was derived from a man aged 35 to 55 in good health and CMV-seropositive. CDR3 protein: CANMPRAGGRAKNIQYF. The sequenced DNA is TGTGCCAACATGCCCAGGGCCGGGGGGCGAGCCAAAAACATTCAGTACTTC.